What follows describes a single T cell receptor (beta chain). These data come from a study of cytomegalovirus exposure and HLA in healthy donors. Vbeta (60) and Jbeta (13) primers were used in the PCR. TCRdb keeps only in-frame clones here, not all; method: immunoSEQ multiplex PCR. The sample has about 150,000 clones, about 80% seen once. Per the germline V gene, CDR1 is SGHVS and CDR2 is FQNEAQ. V trimming: 0 bases; J trimming: 10 bases; junction bases outside the gene matches: 11. The CDR3 consists of 16 residues. Sequenced material: PBMCs. The receptor was derived from a woman in her 40s in good health and CMV-seronegative. The chain is built from TRBV7-8 and TRBJ1-4; 7 positions match TRBD1. CDR3 in DNA: TGTGCCAGCAGCTTAGCGCCCCAGGGGGAGAGAGGAAAACTGTTTTTT. This codes for CASSLAPQGERGKLFF.